The T cell receptor (beta chain) under discussion was sequenced for a study of regulatory T cells in long-lasting Graves disease. Study in general: Freshly diagnosed Graves' patients had used antithyroid drugs for under 3 months.

This sample's time point: newly diagnosed GD, antithyroid drugs for less than 3 months. With RNA extracted from PBMCs as input, the TCR library was made. This clonotype was seen many times. The TCR beta library used iRepertoire HTBI primers with Arm-PCR amplification of CDR3. Via MiXCR, TCRdb re-called the multiplex PCR reads, giving one row per CDR3 protein. This sample has approximately 440,000 distinct CDR3 sequences, with around 15% found just once. V was clipped by 4 bases and J by 7 bases, with 8 bases between them. Germline CDR1 reads SEHNR; CDR2 reads FQNEAQ (reference sequence). The CDR3 sequence is 11 residues long. This sample was also put to use in a study of T cells in Graves' hyperthyroidism and ophthalmopathy. That work states: The study used the HTBI primer set for a first-round RT-PCR of the TCR CDR3.

The starting material was peripheral blood mononuclear cells (PBMCs), obtained at new diagnosis, from a patient treated with antithyroid drugs. The receptor comes from a middle-aged man with Graves disease. The chain recombines TRBV7-9 with TRBJ2-7; a possible D gene is TRBD1 (6 bases). The CDR3, as DNA: TGTGCCAGCAGCTCCACAGGGGAGCAGTACTTC. Protein: CASSSTGEQYF.